Reported below is one T cell receptor (beta chain). The CDR3 is made up of 14 amino acids. Trimming left V 2 bases short and J 0 bases short, with 8 bases between. Germline V CDR1 and CDR2: SGHRS, YFSETQ. The sample originates from a study of T cells in narcolepsy. Study-wide context: Enrolled donors included narcolepsy type 1 or type 2 patients and healthy controls.

Using immunoSEQ multiplex PCR, the repertoire was profiled, and TCRdb retains in-frame clones only, with some absent. The sample has about 22,000 clones; around 81% are singletons. The V call is TRBV5-1, the J call TRBJ2-5; the D gene is possibly TRBD1 (5 bases). The sample was memory (CD45RA-) CD4+ T cells from blood. The TCR was taken from a human donor in good health. The CDR3 protein is CASSFFRDQETQYF. CDR3 DNA: TGCGCCAGCAGCTTCTTCAGGGACCAAGAGACCCAGTACTTC.